This entry features one T cell receptor beta chain sequence. Its target is not known. The sample is drawn from a study of cytomegalovirus exposure and HLA in healthy donors. Study background: In terms of ancestry, the Caucasian-associated cluster contained around 79% of the approximately 420 genotyped donors.

Overall study results and limits: In a later analysis, TCR association rates varied by HLA locus: DRB1 most, HLA-C fewest.

Although they were nominally healthy when sampled, donors likely had unrecorded immune exposures. This CDR3 is built from 17 residues. The V gene's germline CDR1 is SGHKS and CDR2 YYEKEE (reference sequence). The ends lost 4 bases at V and 1 base at J; junction bases unmatched: 6. The PCR employed 60 Vbeta primers together with 13 Jbeta primers. Assay: immunoSEQ multiplex PCR; the TCRdb copy retains only in-frame clones and omits some. The sample consists of roughly 100,000 clones, over 80% of them appearing once. This receptor was identified in a man aged 35-49 years in good health and CMV-seronegative. This chain joins TRBV5-5 and TRBJ2-1; TRBD1 matches 12 bases. Sequenced input: PBMCs. The CDR3 DNA is TGTGCCAGCAGCCCGGGGACAGGGGGCTTATCCTACAATGAGCAGTTCTTC. It encodes CASSPGTGGLSYNEQFF. The whole variable domain, remainder taken from reference TRBV5-5 and TRBJ2-1, is DAGVTQSPTHLIKTRGQQVTLRCSPISGHKSVSWYQQVLGQGPQFIFQYYEKEERGRGNFPDRFSARQFPNYSSELNVNALLLGDSALYLCASSPGTGGLSYNEQFFGPGTRLTVL.